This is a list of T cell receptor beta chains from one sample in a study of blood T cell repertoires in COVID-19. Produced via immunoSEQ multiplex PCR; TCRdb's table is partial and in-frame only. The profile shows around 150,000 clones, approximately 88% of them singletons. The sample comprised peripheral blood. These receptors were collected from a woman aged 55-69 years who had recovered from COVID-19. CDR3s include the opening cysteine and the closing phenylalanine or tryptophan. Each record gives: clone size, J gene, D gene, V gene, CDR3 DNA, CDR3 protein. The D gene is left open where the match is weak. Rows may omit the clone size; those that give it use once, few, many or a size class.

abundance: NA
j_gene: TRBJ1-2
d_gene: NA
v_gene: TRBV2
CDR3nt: TGTGCCAGCAGTGTCAGGGGAAGTGGCTACACCTTC
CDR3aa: CASSVRGSGYTF

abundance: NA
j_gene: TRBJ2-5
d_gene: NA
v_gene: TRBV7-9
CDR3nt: TGTGCCAGCAGCCCCTATTCCACCCGGGAGACCCAGTACTTC
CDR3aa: CASSPYSTRETQYF

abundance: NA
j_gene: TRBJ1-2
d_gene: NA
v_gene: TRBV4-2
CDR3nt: TGTGCCAGCAGCCAAGGGACCGGACAGATAATCTATGGCTACACCTTC
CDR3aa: CASSQGTGQIIYGYTF

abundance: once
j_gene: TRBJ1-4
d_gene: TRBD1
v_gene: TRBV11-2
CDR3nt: TGTGCCAGCAGCTTAACGGACAGGGGGCTCAGTGGTGAAAAACTGTTTTTT
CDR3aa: CASSLTDRGLSGEKLFF

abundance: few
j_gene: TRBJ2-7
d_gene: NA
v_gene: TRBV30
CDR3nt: TGTGCCTGGAGTAACAGGGACTCCTACGAGCAGTACTTC
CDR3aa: CAWSNRDSYEQYF

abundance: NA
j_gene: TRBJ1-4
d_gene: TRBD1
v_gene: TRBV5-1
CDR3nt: TGCGCCAGCAGCTTGACAGGGGTAACTAATGAAAAACTGTTTTTT
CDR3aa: CASSLTGVTNEKLFF

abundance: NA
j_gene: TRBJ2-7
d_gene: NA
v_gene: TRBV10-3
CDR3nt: TGTGCCATCCTAGTGGGAAGGACAGATGGGTCCTACGAGCAGTACTTC
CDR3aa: CAILVGRTDGSYEQYF

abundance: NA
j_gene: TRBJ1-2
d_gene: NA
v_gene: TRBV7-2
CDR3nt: TGTGCCAGCAGCCCACAGGGAGATGGTGGCTACACCTTC
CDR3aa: CASSPQGDGGYTF

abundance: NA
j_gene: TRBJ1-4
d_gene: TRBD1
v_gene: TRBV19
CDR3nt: TGTGCCAGTATGGACAGGTTAAGTGAAAAACTGTTTTTT
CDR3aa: CASMDRLSEKLFF

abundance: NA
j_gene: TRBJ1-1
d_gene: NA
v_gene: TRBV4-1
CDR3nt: TGCGCCAGCAGCCAAGATCGGGGGGGACACCCATCGAACACTGAAGCTTTCTTT
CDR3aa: CASSQDRGGHPSNTEAFF

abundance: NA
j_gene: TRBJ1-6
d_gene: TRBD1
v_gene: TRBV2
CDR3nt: TGTGCCAGCAGTGAAGCATCTTGGGACAGCTTT
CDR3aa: CASSEASWDSF

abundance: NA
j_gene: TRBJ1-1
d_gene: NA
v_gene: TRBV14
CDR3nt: TGTGCCAGCAGCCTGCTTGACAGACCGAACACTGAAGCTTTCTTT
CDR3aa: CASSLLDRPNTEAFF

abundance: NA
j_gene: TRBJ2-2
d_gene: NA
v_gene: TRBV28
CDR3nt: TGTGCCAGCAATAGAGTCACCGGGGAGCTGTTTTTT
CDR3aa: CASNRVTGELFF

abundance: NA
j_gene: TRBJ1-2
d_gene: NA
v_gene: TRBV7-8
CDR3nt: TGTGCCAGCGCGGTTAGCAGCTTAGACTATGGCTACACCTTC
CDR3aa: CASAVSSLDYGYTF

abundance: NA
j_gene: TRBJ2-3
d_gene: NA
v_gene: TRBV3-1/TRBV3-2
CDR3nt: TGTGCCAGCAGCCTCGGGTTAACAGATACGCAGTATTTT
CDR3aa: CASSLGLTDTQYF

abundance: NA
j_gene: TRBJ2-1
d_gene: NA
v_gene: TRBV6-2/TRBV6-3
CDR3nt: TGTGCCAGCACCCCATTCGGGAAGGGTACCTCCTACAATGAGCAGTTCTTC
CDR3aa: CASTPFGKGTSYNEQFF

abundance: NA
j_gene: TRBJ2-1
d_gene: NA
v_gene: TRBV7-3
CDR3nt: TGTGCCAGCAGCCCCACTAAGGACAATGAGCAGTTCTTC
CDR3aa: CASSPTKDNEQFF

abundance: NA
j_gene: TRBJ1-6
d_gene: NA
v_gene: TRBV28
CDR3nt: TGTGCCAGCAGTTTGGGGGGGTTGGCTTCACCCCTCCACTTT
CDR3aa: CASSLGGLASPLHF

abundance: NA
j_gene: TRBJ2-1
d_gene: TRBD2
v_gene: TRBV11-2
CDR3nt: TGTGCCAGCAGATCCCGGGGGACTAACAACAATGAGCAGTTCTTC
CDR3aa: CASRSRGTNNNEQFF

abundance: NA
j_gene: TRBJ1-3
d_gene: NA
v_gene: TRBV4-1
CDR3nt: TGCGCCAGCAGCCCCCACGACCGGGGTGGAAACACCATATATTTT
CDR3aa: CASSPHDRGGNTIYF

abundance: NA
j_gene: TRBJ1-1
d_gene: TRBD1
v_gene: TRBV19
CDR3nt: TGTGCCAGTAGCCCCCCGGACAGGGTGAGCACTGAAGCTTTCTTT
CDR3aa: CASSPPDRVSTEAFF

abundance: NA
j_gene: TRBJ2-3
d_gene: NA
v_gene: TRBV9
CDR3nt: TGTGCCAGCAGCGTACTATCCTCCCTCACAGATACGCAGTATTTT
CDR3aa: CASSVLSSLTDTQYF

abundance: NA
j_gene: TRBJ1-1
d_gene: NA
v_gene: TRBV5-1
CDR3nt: TGCGCCAGCAGTTATAAGGGGGACACTGAAGCTTTCTTT
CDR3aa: CASSYKGDTEAFF

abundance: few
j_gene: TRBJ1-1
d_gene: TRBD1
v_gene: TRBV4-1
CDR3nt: TGCGCCAGCAGCCCAACAGGGGTTACTGAAGCTTTCTTT
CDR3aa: CASSPTGVTEAFF

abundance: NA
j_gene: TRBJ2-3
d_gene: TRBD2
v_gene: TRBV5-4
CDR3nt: TGTGCCAGCAGCCCCGGACTAGCGGGGATACGCACAGATACGCAGTATTTT
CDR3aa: CASSPGLAGIRTDTQYF

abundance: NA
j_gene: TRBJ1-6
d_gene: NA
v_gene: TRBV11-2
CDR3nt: TGTGCCAGCAGCTTCGGAGGGAATACAGGATATAATTCACCCCTCCACTTT
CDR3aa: CASSFGGNTGYNSPLHF

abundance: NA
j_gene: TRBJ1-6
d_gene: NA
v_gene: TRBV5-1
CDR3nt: TGCGCCAGCAGCTTGGGCGGGGGGCAGAACCATTCACCCCTCCACTTT
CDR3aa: CASSLGGGQNHSPLHF

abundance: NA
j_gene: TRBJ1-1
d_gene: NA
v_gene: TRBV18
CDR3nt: TGTGCCAGCTCACCACGGGAGTCGACTGAAGCTTTCTTT
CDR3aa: CASSPRESTEAFF